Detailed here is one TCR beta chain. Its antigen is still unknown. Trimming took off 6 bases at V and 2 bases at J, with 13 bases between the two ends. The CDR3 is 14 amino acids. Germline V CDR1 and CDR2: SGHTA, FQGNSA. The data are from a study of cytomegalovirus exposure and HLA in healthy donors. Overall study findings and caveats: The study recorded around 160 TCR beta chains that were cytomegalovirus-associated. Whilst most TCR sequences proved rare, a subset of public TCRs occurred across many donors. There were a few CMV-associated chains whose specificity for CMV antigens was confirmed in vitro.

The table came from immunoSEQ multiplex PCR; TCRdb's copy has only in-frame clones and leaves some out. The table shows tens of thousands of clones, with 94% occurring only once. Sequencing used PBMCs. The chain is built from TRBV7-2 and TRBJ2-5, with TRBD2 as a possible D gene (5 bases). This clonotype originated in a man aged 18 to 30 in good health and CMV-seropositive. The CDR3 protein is CASSLTTSQETQYF. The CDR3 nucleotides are TGTGCCAGCAGTCTGACTACTTCGCAAGAGACCCAGTACTTC.